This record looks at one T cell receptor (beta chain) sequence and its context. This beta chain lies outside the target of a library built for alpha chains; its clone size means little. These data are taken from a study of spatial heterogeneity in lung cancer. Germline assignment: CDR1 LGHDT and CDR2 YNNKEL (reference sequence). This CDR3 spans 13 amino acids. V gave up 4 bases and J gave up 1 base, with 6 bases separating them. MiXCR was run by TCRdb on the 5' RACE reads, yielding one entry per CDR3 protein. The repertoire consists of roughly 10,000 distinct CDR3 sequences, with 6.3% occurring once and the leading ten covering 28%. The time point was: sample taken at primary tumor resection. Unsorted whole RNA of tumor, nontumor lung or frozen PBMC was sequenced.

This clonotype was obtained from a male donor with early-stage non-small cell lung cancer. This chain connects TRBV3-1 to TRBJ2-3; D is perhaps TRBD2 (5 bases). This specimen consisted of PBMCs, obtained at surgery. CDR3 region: CASSLSGTDTQYF. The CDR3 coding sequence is TGTGCCAGCAGCCTTAGCGGCACAGATACGCAGTATTTT.